Sequencing of this T cell receptor (beta chain) was carried out in a study of T cells after yellow fever vaccination (dated by TCRdb to between 2018 and 2021). Regarding the research as a whole: Libraries from fractions with low cell numbers were prepared with the SMART-Seq v4 Ultra Low Input RNA kit. To follow T-cell clones before and after primary and booster YFV17D yellow fever vaccination, bulk TCR alpha and beta repertoires were sequenced over time. Two healthy male donors made up the cohort, one aged 18 to 29 years and the other aged 30 to 39 years. Blood was collected at multiple timepoints before and after primary and secondary immunization, and bulk PBMC replicates and cell subsets were isolated. The full study reports these points: A small share of clonotypes occurred in both CD4 and CD8 compartments, likely arising from convergent recombination. Most clones expanded after primary vaccination were re-detected after the booster (around 96% of CD4 and 80% to 90% of CD8), suggesting broad memory maintenance. Computational filtering was required because FACS-sorted repertoires could contain abundant contaminating clonotypes from the bulk population. Because the study included only two donors, the extent to which the findings can be generalized is limited. Compared with the primary T-cell response, the secondary T-cell response was weaker but faster, peaking on day 5 rather than day 15.

The sequencer listed for this sample is Illumina NovaSeq 6000. TCR cDNA was synthesized by 5'RACE template switching, through which a universal primer site and unique molecular identifiers were introduced. Priming of cDNA synthesis was performed from both the TCR alpha and TCR beta constant segments. Libraries were amplified in two PCR steps, with sample barcodes and sequencing adapters added in the second step. Sequencing of libraries was done on Illumina HiSeq 2500 (2x100 bp) or NovaSeq (2x150 bp). As for the original processing: Demultiplexing of reads and collapsing into UMI consensus sequences were performed with MIGEC, and V(D)J alignment was carried out with MiXCR. Clonotypes responding to the vaccine were identified with edgeR on replicate PBMC samples, with the criteria of FDR below 0.01 and a log2 fold change above 5 up to day 15. Each bulk clonotype received a CD4 or CD8 identity based on whether the sequenced CD4 or CD8 repertoire contained that clonotype at higher abundance. TCRdb itself trimmed the public reads at Q25 with fastp, ran MiXCR and retained productive beta chains. Entries are consolidated by CDR3 protein sequence, retaining the most common genes and DNA. TCRdb's processing, not the authors' own work, is the source of the V and J calls. This sample lists some 350,000 distinct CDR3 sequences; 3% to 4.5% were detected once. In total, the top ten clones hold 24% of the sample.

Concerning this clonotype: Its specific antigen is unknown. It has no much larger one-base neighbor in the sample; base qualities were not kept.

The sample's treatment or condition, from its label and the paper: live attenuated yellow fever vaccine strain. Two biological replicates of bulk PBMCs were collected at each blood-draw timepoint. PBMCs were isolated from peripheral blood using a standard Ficoll-Paque protocol. TriZol was used to extract RNA from bulk PBMCs, CD4 and CD8 fractions, and dextramer-positive and dextramer-negative fractions. Based on the germline V gene (reference sequence), the CDR1 and CDR2 sequences are LGHDT and YNNKEL. The CDR3 holds 12 amino acids from the cysteine to the phenylalanine. CDR3 DNA only is kept here, 36 bases in frame from base 1. V is cut back by 4 bases and J by 10 bases, with 5 bases in the junction unmatched.

The sequence was collected from a man younger than 35 who received the YFV17D yellow fever vaccine. The sequences come from PBMCs, collected 5 days after the yellow fever booster vaccination. The sequence is built from TRBV3-1 and TRBJ1-1, with 8 bases aligning to TRBD1. The nucleotides are TGTGCCAGCAGCCTTGGACAGGGAGGAGCTTTCTTT. Translated, it reads CASSLGQGGAFF.